This TCR beta chain is drawn from a study of blood T cell repertoires in COVID-19 (dated by TCRdb to between 2020 and 2021). General notes on the study: Samples covering the acute and convalescent phases of COVID-19 were provided by collaborators in the United States, Italy and Spain. The prospective study material was composed of cDNA or gDNA derived from T cells, B-cell-depleted T cells, or PBMCs. The dataset comprised deeply sampled blood TCRbeta repertoires from subjects exposed to, actively infected with, or recovered from COVID-19. A freely available public database, intended as a resource for researchers studying the immune response to SARS-CoV-2, is where the repertoires were released. Samples were obtained from the ongoing ImmuneRACE study (first 160 participants) and from 950 to 1,500 subjects provided by 6 global collaborators. Sample metadata almost always included a de-identified subject ID, COVID-19 status, age in years and sex. Where available, HLA class I and class II types were taken from metadata supplied by the sample provider and were not determined by assay-based typing. Overall study outcomes, separate from this receptor: The quantity of clinical and demographic metadata differed by source and by participant and was supplied without curation.

Enrolling through a virtual design, the prospective study's participants ranged in age from about 18 to 89 years and lived across about two dozen United States geographic areas. In the prospective study, participants were assigned to cohorts based on the clinical history participants reported in a screening survey and a study questionnaire. For ImmuneRACE Cohort 3, a participant was defined as recovered based on two consecutive negative NP/OP PCR tests, clearance by a healthcare professional, or resolution of symptoms. In the prospective study, mobile phlebotomists collected whole blood, serum and a nasopharyngeal or oropharyngeal swab from each participant. Additional blood draws and questionnaires over an approximately two-month period could optionally be provided by prospective study participants. Prospective study blood samples were shipped either frozen or at room temperature before DNA extraction.

TCRbeta CDR3 regions were amplified from genomic DNA using the immunoSEQ Assay, a bias-controlled multiplex PCR. In the source study's methods: Within the assay, amplification of reference gene primers was used to estimate how many nucleated cells each sample contained. To quantify the absolute abundance of each unique TCRbeta CDR3 rearrangement, sequence reads were collapsed and filtered. Productive Simpson clonality was computed per sample as the square root of Simpson's diversity index over productive rearrangements. What TCRdb holds here is the immuneACCESS table cut down to in-frame rearrangements. Part of the clones is not present; checked against another copy, under half of the missing clones reflect an unresolved V gene, and the others are unexplained. That table furnishes V, J and clone size, whereas the DNA furnished D and trimming. The sample has about 310,000 clones on record, around 85% of them singletons. The top ten hold about 2% of the sample.

CDR1 MNHNS and CDR2 SASEGT were looked up in the germline V gene. The V end loses 3 bases and the J end loses 2 bases, and a stretch of 7 bases separates them. The CDR3, from cysteine to phenylalanine, totals 13 residues. The CDR3 DNA has 39 bases and is translated from base 1. As to this clone: Its antigen remains undetermined. It has no much larger one-base neighbor in the sample; base qualities were not kept.

Sequencing was done on a sample of PBMCs or T cells enriched from blood (not recorded which). The rearranged segments are TRBV6-1 and TRBJ2-5, with an unclear D gene assignment. The receptor was derived from a man in his thirties or forties who had recovered from COVID-19. The CDR3 corresponds to CASSEPVQETQYF. In nucleotides, the sequence is TGTGCCAGCAGTGAGCCAGTACAAGAGACCCAGTACTTC.